The rows below give T cell receptor beta chains drawn from one sample of a study of OX40 agonist ivuxolimab in advanced cancers. Here immunoSEQ multiplex PCR was the method, and the copy in TCRdb shows in-frame clones only, minus some. Of under 70,000 clones in the sample, about 85% were seen once. This material consisted of CD4+ or CD8+ T cells sorted from blood, taken in a trial of the OX40 agonist ivuxolimab. All receptors come from an adult with an advanced solid tumor such as melanoma, head and neck, liver or kidney cancer. Both conserved end residues are part of each CDR3. Fields, in order: J gene, clone size, V gene, D gene, CDR3 protein, CDR3 DNA. D genes are given only for firm matches. Clone size is given for some rows only: seen once, a few or many times, or a class if the clone is expanded.

TRBJ2-1,NA,TRBV7-2,NA,CASSLELSYNEQFF,TGTGCCAGCAGCTTAGAATTATCCTACAATGAGCAGTTCTTC
TRBJ1-5,NA,TRBV5-1,NA,CASSFMGQINQPQHF,TGCGCCAGCAGCTTTATGGGACAAATCAATCAGCCCCAGCATTTT
TRBJ2-1,once,TRBV7-2,NA,CASRRGFGGVGDEQFF,TGTGCCAGCAGACGTGGGTTTGGCGGGGTCGGGGATGAGCAGTTCTTC
TRBJ1-3,NA,TRBV5-1,NA,CASRDAGNTIYF,TGCGCCAGCAGAGATGCTGGAAACACCATATATTTT
TRBJ2-1,NA,TRBV28,TRBD2,CASSFGASGRNEQFF,TGTGCCAGCAGTTTTGGGGCTAGCGGGCGCAATGAGCAGTTCTTC
TRBJ1-4,NA,TRBV5-6,NA,CASSLWGATNEKLFF,TGTGCCAGCAGCTTGTGGGGGGCGACTAATGAAAAACTGTTTTTT
TRBJ1-2,NA,TRBV30,NA,CAWSVQNYGYTF,TGTGCCTGGAGTGTTCAAAACTATGGCTACACCTTC
TRBJ2-7,NA,TRBV4-3,NA,CASSQDQKANEQYF,TGCGCCAGCAGCCAAGATCAGAAGGCCAACGAGCAGTACTTC
TRBJ2-4,NA,TRBV5-1,NA,CASSSGQLLAKNIQYF,TGCGCCAGCAGCTCAGGACAGCTTTTAGCCAAAAACATTCAGTACTTC
TRBJ2-7,few,TRBV7-9,TRBD1,CASSHRTGAGEQYF,TGTGCCAGCAGCCACAGGACAGGGGCTGGAGAGCAGTACTTC
TRBJ1-2,NA,TRBV7-2,TRBD1,CASSPGTGLYGYTF,TGTGCCAGCAGCCCGGGGACAGGCCTTTATGGCTACACCTTC
TRBJ1-1,NA,TRBV5-1,TRBD1,CASSWQGARTEAFF,TGCGCCAGCAGCTGGCAGGGGGCGCGCACTGAAGCTTTCTTT
TRBJ1-1,NA,TRBV10-2,NA,CASREWAQNTEAFF,TGCGCCAGCAGGGAGTGGGCCCAGAACACTGAAGCTTTCTTT
TRBJ1-1,NA,TRBV5-4,NA,CASSLSNTEAFF,TGTGCCAGCAGCTTGTCGAACACTGAAGCTTTCTTT
TRBJ1-5,NA,TRBV18,NA,CASSPRLANQPQHF,TGTGCCAGCTCACCCAGGTTAGCCAATCAGCCCCAGCATTTT
TRBJ1-1,NA,TRBV18,NA,CASSPKSKDSEAFF,TGTGCCAGCTCACCAAAGAGTAAGGACTCTGAAGCTTTCTTT
TRBJ1-5,NA,TRBV27,TRBD1,CASRGTGAGQPQHF,TGTGCCAGCAGAGGGACAGGGGCAGGTCAGCCCCAGCATTTT
TRBJ2-7,NA,TRBV28,TRBD2,CATTPGTSGRVQYF,TGTGCCACCACTCCTGGGACTAGCGGGAGGGTGCAGTACTTC
TRBJ1-1,few,TRBV27,NA,CASTPPGGRTEAFF,TGTGCCAGCACCCCTCCCGGGGGCCGCACTGAAGCTTTCTTT
TRBJ1-1,NA,TRBV4-1,NA,CASSQAEDGKAFF,TGCGCCAGCAGCCAAGCGGAGGACGGGAAAGCTTTCTTT
TRBJ2-3,NA,TRBV7-8,TRBD2,CASSFRTSGSADTQYF,TGTGCCAGCAGCTTCAGGACTAGCGGGAGCGCAGATACGCAGTATTTT
TRBJ2-2,NA,TRBV29-1,TRBD2,CSVWEGNTGELFF,TGCAGCGTCTGGGAGGGTAACACCGGGGAGCTGTTTTTT
TRBJ1-2,once,TRBV14,NA,CASSHPTGTITF,TGTGCCAGCAGCCATCCCACCGGGACAATCACCTTC
TRBJ1-5,NA,TRBV19,TRBD1,CASSIPFGTGSSLSNQPQHF,TGTGCCAGTAGTATCCCTTTCGGGACAGGGAGCTCCCTTAGCAATCAGCCCCAGCATTTT
TRBJ1-5,NA,TRBV19,NA,CASHIAGFSNQPQHF,TGTGCCAGTCATATTGCAGGGTTTAGCAATCAGCCCCAGCATTTT
TRBJ1-1,NA,TRBV5-6,NA,CASRGILVQNTEAFF,TGTGCCTCCCGAGGGATCCTTGTACAGAACACTGAAGCTTTCTTT
TRBJ1-5,NA,TRBV19,TRBD1,CASSSTGGNNQPQHF,TGTGCCAGTAGTAGTACAGGGGGAAACAATCAGCCCCAGCATTTT
TRBJ2-3,NA,TRBV28,TRBD1,CASSYPTGGVDTQYF,TGTGCCAGCAGTTACCCGACAGGGGGCGTTGATACGCAGTATTTT
TRBJ2-1,NA,TRBV7-9,TRBD1,CASSLGSGTGRFNEQFF,TGTGCCAGCAGCTTAGGCTCCGGGACAGGGAGGTTCAATGAGCAGTTCTTC
TRBJ1-2,NA,TRBV4-3,TRBD1,CASSQGGTGGVYGYTF,TGCGCCAGCAGCCAAGGTGGGACAGGGGGAGTCTATGGCTACACCTTC
TRBJ2-7,NA,TRBV2,TRBD1,CASRMDRGRITYEQYF,TGTGCCAGCAGGATGGACAGGGGGCGCATAACCTACGAGCAGTACTTC
TRBJ2-7,NA,TRBV6-1,TRBD1,CASTTDRAQDYEQYF,TGTGCCAGCACAACAGACAGGGCCCAGGACTACGAGCAGTACTTC
TRBJ1-5,NA,TRBV27,NA,CASSFLGQIGNQPQHF,TGTGCCAGCAGTTTCTTGGGTCAGATAGGCAATCAGCCCCAGCATTTT
TRBJ1-5,NA,TRBV2,NA,CASSEMNRNQPQHF,TGTGCCAGCAGTGAGATGAACAGAAATCAGCCCCAGCATTTT
TRBJ2-2,few,TRBV7-7,NA,CASSSRGGELFF,TGTGCCAGCAGCTCCAGGGGCGGGGAGCTGTTTTTT
TRBJ2-7,few,TRBV25-1,NA,CASGWQGSYEQYF,TGTGCCAGCGGCTGGCAGGGGTCCTACGAGCAGTACTTC
TRBJ1-4,once,TRBV5-4,NA,CASSLSMGGTNEKLFF,TGTGCCAGCAGCTTATCGATGGGGGGCACTAATGAAAAACTGTTTTTT
TRBJ1-5,once,TRBV19,TRBD1,CASRSLGTGLAGQPQHF,TGTGCCAGTAGATCGTTGGGGACAGGGTTAGCAGGGCAGCCCCAGCATTTT
TRBJ1-4,NA,TRBV14,NA,CASSQDPRGRKLFF,TGTGCCAGCAGCCAAGACCCAAGAGGCAGAAAACTGTTTTTT
TRBJ1-1,few,TRBV28,NA,CASTRVQNTEAFF,TGTGCCAGCACCCGGGTACAGAACACTGAAGCTTTCTTT
TRBJ2-3,few,TRBV4-1,TRBD1,CASSQSGTGGAGDTQYF,TGCGCCAGCAGCCAGTCCGGGACAGGGGGCGCGGGGGATACGCAGTATTTT
TRBJ2-7,NA,TRBV6-4,TRBD1,CARGGQGKAARSRQQVEQYF,TGTGCCAGAGGGGGACAGGGGAAAGCCGCTCGTTCAAGGCAACAGGTAGAGCAGTACTTC
TRBJ1-5,NA,TRBV10-1,NA,CASSEDRSCNQPQHF,TGCGCCAGCAGTGAGGACAGATCGTGCAATCAGCCCCAGCATTTT
TRBJ1-4,NA,TRBV7-9,TRBD1,CASSPRQGGEKLFF,TGTGCCAGCAGCCCTAGACAGGGGGGCGAAAAACTGTTTTTT
TRBJ1-5,once,TRBV30,TRBD1,CAWSGGQDNQPQHF,TGTGCCTGGAGTGGGGGACAGGACAATCAGCCCCAGCATTTT
TRBJ2-1,NA,TRBV5-1,TRBD2,CASSLQGIGGALNEQFF,TGCGCCAGCAGCTTGCAGGGAATCGGGGGGGCCCTCAATGAGCAGTTCTTC